The clone carrying this T cell receptor beta chain was seen a handful of times. The antigen remains undetermined. The source of the sample is a study of T cells in Graves' hyperthyroidism and ophthalmopathy. TCR beta CDR3 regions were amplified from RNA transcripts. The HTBI set primed first-round TCR CDR3 RT-PCR. TCRdb recomputed calls from the multiplex PCR reads with MiXCR, one row per CDR3 protein. The sample consists of hundreds of thousands of distinct CDR3 sequences, roughly 20% of them appearing once. Ophthalmopathy patients had Clinical Activity Score at least 3, NOSPECS grade at least 4, duration under 3 months. Germline-derived CDR1 and CDR2 are SEHNR and FQNEAQ (reference sequence). The V gene end was trimmed by 5 bases and the J gene end by 5 bases; junction bases not matched to a gene: 12. The CDR3 consists of 16 residues. Overall study findings and caveats: Ophthalmopathy stood apart from stable hyperthyroidism in a 13 V-J model.

V gene TRBV7-9 combines with J gene TRBJ2-5; 9 nucleotides align to TRBD2. The sequenced sample consisted of blood. The source of this sequence is a man aged 25-45 years with Graves' ophthalmopathy. CDR3 sequence reads: CASSPEKGLARETQYF. DNA of the CDR3: TGTGCCAGCAGCCCTGAAAAGGGACTAGCCCGGGAGACCCAGTACTTC.